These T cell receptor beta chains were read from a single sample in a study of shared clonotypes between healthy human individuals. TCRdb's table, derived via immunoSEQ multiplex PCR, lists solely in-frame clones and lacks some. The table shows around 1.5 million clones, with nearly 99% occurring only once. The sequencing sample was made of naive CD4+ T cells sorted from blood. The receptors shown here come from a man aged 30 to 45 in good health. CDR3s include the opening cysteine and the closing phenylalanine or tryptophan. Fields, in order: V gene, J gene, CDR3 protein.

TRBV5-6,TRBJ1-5,CASSGQGLSNQPQHF
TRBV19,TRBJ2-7,CASSILGAGFNEQYF
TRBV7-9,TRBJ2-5,CASISQRYQETQYF
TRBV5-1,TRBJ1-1,CASSLTWDTEAFF
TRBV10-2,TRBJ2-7,CASRDFPYEQYF
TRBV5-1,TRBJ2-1,CASSSLAGAYNEQFF
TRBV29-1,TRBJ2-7,CSVVDTYEQYF
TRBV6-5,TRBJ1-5,CASSYRGYSNQPQHF
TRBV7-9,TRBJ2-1,CASSPPRGGSYNEQFF
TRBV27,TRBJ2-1,CASSARDRGYNEQFF
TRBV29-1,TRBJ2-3,CSVDETTSTDTQYF
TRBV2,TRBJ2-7,CASSPPRYEQYF
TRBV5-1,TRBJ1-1,CASSLPGGTEAFF
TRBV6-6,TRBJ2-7,CASSYWYRGSSYEQYF
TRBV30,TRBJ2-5,CAWAWRETQYF
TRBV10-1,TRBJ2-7,CASIAGGPGAEQYF
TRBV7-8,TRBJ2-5,CASSSFRYQETQYF
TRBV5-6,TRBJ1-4,CASSLLTQNEKLFF
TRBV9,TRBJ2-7,CASSAGLAGKSYEQYF
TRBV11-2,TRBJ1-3,CASSLHVFSGNTIYF
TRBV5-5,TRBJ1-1,CASSRQWENAEAFF
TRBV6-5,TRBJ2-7,CASSNSGYRGGEQYF
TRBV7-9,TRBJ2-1,CAMQSPKSTGGLYNEQFF
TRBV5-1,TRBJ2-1,CASSLGLAGNSYNEQFF
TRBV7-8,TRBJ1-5,CASSLVQGRGNQPQHF
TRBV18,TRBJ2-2,CASSPVQRNTGELFF
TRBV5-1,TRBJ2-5,CASSPGQVQETQYF
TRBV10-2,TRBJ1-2,CASSATAIGGYTF
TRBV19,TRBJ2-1,CASSIDSGVYNEQFF
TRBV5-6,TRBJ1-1,CASSFTGMNTEAFF
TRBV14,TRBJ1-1,CASSRRTGSLNTEAFF
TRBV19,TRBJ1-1,CASSRQPPGPYSQHYEAFF
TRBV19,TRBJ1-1,CASTLPGLGHRAFF
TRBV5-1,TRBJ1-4,CASSFGTGGMREKLFF
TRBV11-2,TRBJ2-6,CASSLVGGSNKANVLTF
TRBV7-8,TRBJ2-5,CASSFSGRKETQYF
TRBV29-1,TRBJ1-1,CSVRTTNTEAFF
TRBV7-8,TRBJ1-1,CASSLVPSQGKNTEAFF
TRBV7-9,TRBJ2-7,CASTSIETGVTEQYF
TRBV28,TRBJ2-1,CASRDSIKEQFF
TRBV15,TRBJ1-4,CATSARLNEKLFF
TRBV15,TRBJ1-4,CATSGRVGQGFRKLFF
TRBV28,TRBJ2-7,CASRWGTGTYEQYF
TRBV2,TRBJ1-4,CASRRTGGLYEKLFF
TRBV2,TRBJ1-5,CASIREAVSNQPQHF
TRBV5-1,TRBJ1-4,CASSEQGLEKLFF
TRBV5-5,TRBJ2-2,CASSLALAGGGTGELFF
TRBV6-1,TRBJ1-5,CASSEARGRFSSNQPQHF
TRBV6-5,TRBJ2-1,CASRRTSGRDEQFF
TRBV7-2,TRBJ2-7,CASSSRDTLSYEQYF